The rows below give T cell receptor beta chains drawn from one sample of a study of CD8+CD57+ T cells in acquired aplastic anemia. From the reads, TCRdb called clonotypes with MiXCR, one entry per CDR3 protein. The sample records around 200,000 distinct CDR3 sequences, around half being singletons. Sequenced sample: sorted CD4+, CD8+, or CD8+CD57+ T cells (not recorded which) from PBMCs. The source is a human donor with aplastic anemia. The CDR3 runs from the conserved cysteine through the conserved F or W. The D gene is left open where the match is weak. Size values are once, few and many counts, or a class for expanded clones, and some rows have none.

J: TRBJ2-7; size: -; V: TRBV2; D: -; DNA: TGTGCCAGCAGTGCGCGATATACCTACGAGCAGTACTTC; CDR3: CASSARYTYEQYF
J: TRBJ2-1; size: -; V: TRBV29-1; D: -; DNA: TGCAGCGTTGATTACGTATGGGCCCTCTACAATGAGCAGTTCTTC; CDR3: CSVDYVWALYNEQFF
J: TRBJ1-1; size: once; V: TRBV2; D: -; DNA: TGTGCCAGCAGTTACGCGAACCTCCAGAAAGATACCACTGAAGCTTTCTTT; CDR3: CASSYANLQKDTTEAFF
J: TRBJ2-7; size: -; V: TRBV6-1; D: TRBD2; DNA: TGTGCCAGCAGCCCTTCTAGCGGGGGGGCCTACGTCGACTTC; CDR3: CASSPSSGGAYVDF
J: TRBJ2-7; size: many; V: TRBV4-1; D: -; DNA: TGCGCCAGCAGCCGCCCAGGGAGTGATCCTGTCTTC; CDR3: CASSRPGSDPVF
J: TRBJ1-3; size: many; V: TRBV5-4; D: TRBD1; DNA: TGTGCCAGCAGGGACAGGAGCGGGCCCACAAACACCATATATTTT; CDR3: CASRDRSGPTNTIYF
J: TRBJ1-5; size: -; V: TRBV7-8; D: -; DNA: TGTGCCAGCAGCTTCACGGACGGAAATCAGCCCCAGCATTTT; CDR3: CASSFTDGNQPQHF
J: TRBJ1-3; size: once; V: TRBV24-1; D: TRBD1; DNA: TGTGCCACCACAAACAGGGGTTCACCTGGAAACACCATATATTTT; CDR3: CATTNRGSPGNTIYF
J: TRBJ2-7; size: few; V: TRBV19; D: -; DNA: TGTGCCAGTAAGCCCAATCGGTACTCCTACGAGCAGTACTTC; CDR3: CASKPNRYSYEQYF
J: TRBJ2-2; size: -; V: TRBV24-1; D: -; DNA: TGTGCCACCAGTGATTGGGGCGGCACCGGGGAGCTGTTTTTT; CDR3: CATSDWGGTGELFF
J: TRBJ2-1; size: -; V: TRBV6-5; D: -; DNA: TGTGCCAGCAGTTTAAATGCGTGGAATGAGCAGTTCTTC; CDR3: CASSLNAWNEQFF
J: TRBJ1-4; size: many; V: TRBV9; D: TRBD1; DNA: TGTGCCAGCAGCCCCCAGGACAGGGAGGGTGAAAAACTGTTTTTT; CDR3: CASSPQDREGEKLFF